A selection of T cell receptor beta chains follows, all from one sample in a study of T cells in Graves' hyperthyroidism and ophthalmopathy. TCRdb itself ran the multiplex PCR reads through MiXCR, one entry per CDR3 protein. The table has about 560,000 distinct CDR3 sequences, roughly 17% seen once. The sequenced material came from blood. Receptor source: a woman aged 18-29 years with Graves' hyperthyroidism. Both conserved end residues are part of each CDR3. A D gene is named only where the DNA matches it firmly. Size tells how often a clone was seen (once, few, many) or the class of an expanded clone, and some rows leave it out.

TGTGCCAGCAGCTTATATTCTCTAGGTGTTATTGAGCAGTTCTTC | CASSLYSLGVIEQFF | TRBV7-9 | . | TRBJ2-1 | .
TGTGCCATCGGGATGAACACTGAAGCTTTCTTT | CAIGMNTEAFF | TRBV10-3 | many | TRBJ1-1 | .
TGTGCCAGCAGCTCCCAAGGACTCAGTCTCGGGGAGACCCAGTACTTC | CASSSQGLSLGETQYF | TRBV7-2 | . | TRBJ2-5 | .
TGTGCCAGCAGCGAGGTGCCCGGGACCTATGGCTACACCTTC | CASSEVPGTYGYTF | TRBV9 | many | TRBJ1-2 | .
TGTGCCAGCAGCGCGCCGGGACTACACTACGAGCAGTACTTC | CASSAPGLHYEQYF | TRBV7-9 | few | TRBJ2-7 | TRBD2
TGTGCCAGCAGCACTAGGGGAAGTCCCCTCTTT | CASSTRGSPLF | TRBV3-1 | many | TRBJ1-1 | .
TGTGCCAGCAGCGTAGGACAGGCGTACTCTGGAAACACCATATATTTT | CASSVGQAYSGNTIYF | TRBV9 | few | TRBJ1-3 | .
TGTGCCAGCAGTCCCCTAAGAGGAGGCACTGAAGCTTTCTTT | CASSPLRGGTEAFF | TRBV12-3/TRBV12-4 | many | TRBJ1-1 | .
TGTGCCAGCAGTGAGCAGCGGGGGAGCTCCTACGAGCAGTACTTC | CASSEQRGSSYEQYF | TRBV2 | . | TRBJ2-7 | TRBD2
TGTGCCAGCAGCCCCACCCGAGGGGGAGGGGACGGCTACACCTTC | CASSPTRGGGDGYTF | TRBV14 | few | TRBJ1-2 | .
TGTGCCAGCAGCCAACTTGAGGGGGCGAGGAAAAAACTGTTTTTT | CASSQLEGARKKLFF | TRBV12-3/TRBV12-4 | many | TRBJ1-4 | TRBD1
TGTGCCAGCAGTTGGGACCCCCTCGACGAGCAGTACTTC | CASSWDPLDEQYF | TRBV12-3/TRBV12-4 | . | TRBJ2-7 | .
TGTGCCAGCAGTATAGACAGGGGGGGGGACACCGGGGAGCTGTTTTTT | CASSIDRGGDTGELFF | TRBV6-1 | few | TRBJ2-2 | TRBD1
TGTGCCAGCAGTTTTCTTAGCTCCTATAATTCACCCCTCCACTTT | CASSFLSSYNSPLHF | TRBV27 | . | TRBJ1-6 | .
TGCGCCAGCAGTGAACCAGCGGGACAACCTGGCGAGACCCAGTACTTC | CASSEPAGQPGETQYF | TRBV10-2 | . | TRBJ2-5 | .
TGTGCCAGCAGTTACTCTAGCGGGGGTTACAATGAGCAGTTCTTC | CASSYSSGGYNEQFF | TRBV6-6 | many | TRBJ2-1 | TRBD2
TGTGCCAGCAGCTCAGCCGGGCCCTACGAGCAGTACTTC | CASSSAGPYEQYF | TRBV7-2 | many | TRBJ2-7 | .
TGTGCCAGCAGCGCCGGGACTAGCGGGAGAGGAAGCCGTGAGCAGTTCTTC | CASSAGTSGRGSREQFF | TRBV5-8 | few | TRBJ2-1 | TRBD2